This entry lists 7 T cell receptor beta chains sequenced from one sample in a study of cytomegalovirus exposure and HLA in healthy donors. Both 60 Vbeta primers and 13 Jbeta primers went into the PCR. Generated by immunoSEQ multiplex PCR, the TCRdb table keeps only in-frame clones and is missing some. The sample table includes about 140,000 clones. Sequencing input: PBMCs. These receptors originate from a woman in her late teens or twenties in good health and CMV-seronegative.

The rearrangement joins TRBV30 to TRBJ2-2; D perhaps matches TRBD2 (6 bases). CDR1 GTSNPN and CDR2 SVGIG come from the germline V gene (reference sequence). Trimming pared 8 bases from V and 1 base from J, leaving 14 bases between. There are 14 residues in the CDR3. DNA of the CDR3: TGTGCCCAGCGGGCGGGCATGAACACCGGGGAGCTGTTTTTT. It codes for CAQRAGMNTGELFF. Full variable domain (missing parts from reference TRBV30 and TRBJ2-2): SQTIHQWPATLVQPVGSPLSLECTVEGTSNPNLYWYRQAAGRGLQLLFYSVGIGQISSEVPQNLSASRPQDRQFILSSKKLLLSDSGFYLCAQRAGMNTGELFFGEGSRLTVL.

The rearrangement links TRBV13 to TRBJ2-1; 9 bases align to TRBD2. The CDR3 extends over 17 amino acids. The ends lost 6 bases at V and 6 bases at J; junction bases unmatched: 15. Looked up from germline, CDR1 is PRHDT and CDR2 is FYEKMQ (reference sequence). The CDR3 bases are TGTGCCAGCAGTTGGCCACTCCTAGCGGGAAGGCCCAATGAGCAGTTCTTC. Protein: CASSWPLLAGRPNEQFF.

CDR3 sequence reads: CASSDNSGRSDTQYF. The DNA for the CDR3 is TGTGCCAGCAGTGATAATAGCGGGAGGTCAGATACGCAGTATTTT. The chain couples TRBV2 to TRBJ2-3; 10 bases agree with TRBD2. This CDR3 region has 15 residues. V lost 3 bases and J lost 4; bases outside the gene matches: 4. Germline loops: CDR1 SNHLY, CDR2 FYNNEI.

V and J are TRBV19 and TRBJ1-6; 10 bases are a match to TRBD1. The CDR3 totals 14 residues. The V segment lost 7 bases and the J segment 8 bases; nucleotides outside the gene matches: 5. CDR1 LNHDA and CDR2 SQIVND come from the germline V gene (reference sequence). CDR3 residues: CASTDRGLDSPLHF. The CDR3 coding sequence is TGTGCCAGTACAGACAGGGGGCTCGATTCACCCCTCCACTTT.

CDR3 region: CASQTGPYEQYV. CDR3 DNA sequence: TGTGCCAGCCAGACAGGGCCCTACGAGCAGTACGTC. The V and J genes are TRBV7-9 and TRBJ2-7, with 7 nucleotides matching TRBD1. CDR1 SEHNR and CDR2 FQNEAQ come from the germline V gene (reference sequence). J gave up 2 bases and V 8 bases, and 3 bases lay outside the gene matches. The CDR3 has 12 residues.

V gene TRBV19 combines with J gene TRBJ1-5, with 10 bases fitting TRBD1. The J segment lost 0 bases and the V segment lost 7 bases, leaving 15 bases of the junction unmatched. This CDR3 spans 19 amino acids. Germline CDR1 and CDR2: LNHDA and SQIVND (reference sequence). CDR3 DNA: TGTGCCAGTACCAAATTCGGGACAGGGGCTACTTTTAGCAATCAGCCCCAGCATTTT. It encodes CASTKFGTGATFSNQPQHF.

CDR3: CASSFGQGAGDTQYF. The CDR3 DNA is TGTGCCAGCAGTTTCGGACAGGGGGCAGGAGATACGCAGTATTTT. The chain carries TRBV7-9 and TRBJ2-3; 11 bases fit TRBD1. Looked up from germline, CDR1 is SEHNR and CDR2 is FQNEAQ (reference sequence). CDR3 length: 15 residues. V was clipped by 6 bases and J by 5 bases; unmatched bases: 7.